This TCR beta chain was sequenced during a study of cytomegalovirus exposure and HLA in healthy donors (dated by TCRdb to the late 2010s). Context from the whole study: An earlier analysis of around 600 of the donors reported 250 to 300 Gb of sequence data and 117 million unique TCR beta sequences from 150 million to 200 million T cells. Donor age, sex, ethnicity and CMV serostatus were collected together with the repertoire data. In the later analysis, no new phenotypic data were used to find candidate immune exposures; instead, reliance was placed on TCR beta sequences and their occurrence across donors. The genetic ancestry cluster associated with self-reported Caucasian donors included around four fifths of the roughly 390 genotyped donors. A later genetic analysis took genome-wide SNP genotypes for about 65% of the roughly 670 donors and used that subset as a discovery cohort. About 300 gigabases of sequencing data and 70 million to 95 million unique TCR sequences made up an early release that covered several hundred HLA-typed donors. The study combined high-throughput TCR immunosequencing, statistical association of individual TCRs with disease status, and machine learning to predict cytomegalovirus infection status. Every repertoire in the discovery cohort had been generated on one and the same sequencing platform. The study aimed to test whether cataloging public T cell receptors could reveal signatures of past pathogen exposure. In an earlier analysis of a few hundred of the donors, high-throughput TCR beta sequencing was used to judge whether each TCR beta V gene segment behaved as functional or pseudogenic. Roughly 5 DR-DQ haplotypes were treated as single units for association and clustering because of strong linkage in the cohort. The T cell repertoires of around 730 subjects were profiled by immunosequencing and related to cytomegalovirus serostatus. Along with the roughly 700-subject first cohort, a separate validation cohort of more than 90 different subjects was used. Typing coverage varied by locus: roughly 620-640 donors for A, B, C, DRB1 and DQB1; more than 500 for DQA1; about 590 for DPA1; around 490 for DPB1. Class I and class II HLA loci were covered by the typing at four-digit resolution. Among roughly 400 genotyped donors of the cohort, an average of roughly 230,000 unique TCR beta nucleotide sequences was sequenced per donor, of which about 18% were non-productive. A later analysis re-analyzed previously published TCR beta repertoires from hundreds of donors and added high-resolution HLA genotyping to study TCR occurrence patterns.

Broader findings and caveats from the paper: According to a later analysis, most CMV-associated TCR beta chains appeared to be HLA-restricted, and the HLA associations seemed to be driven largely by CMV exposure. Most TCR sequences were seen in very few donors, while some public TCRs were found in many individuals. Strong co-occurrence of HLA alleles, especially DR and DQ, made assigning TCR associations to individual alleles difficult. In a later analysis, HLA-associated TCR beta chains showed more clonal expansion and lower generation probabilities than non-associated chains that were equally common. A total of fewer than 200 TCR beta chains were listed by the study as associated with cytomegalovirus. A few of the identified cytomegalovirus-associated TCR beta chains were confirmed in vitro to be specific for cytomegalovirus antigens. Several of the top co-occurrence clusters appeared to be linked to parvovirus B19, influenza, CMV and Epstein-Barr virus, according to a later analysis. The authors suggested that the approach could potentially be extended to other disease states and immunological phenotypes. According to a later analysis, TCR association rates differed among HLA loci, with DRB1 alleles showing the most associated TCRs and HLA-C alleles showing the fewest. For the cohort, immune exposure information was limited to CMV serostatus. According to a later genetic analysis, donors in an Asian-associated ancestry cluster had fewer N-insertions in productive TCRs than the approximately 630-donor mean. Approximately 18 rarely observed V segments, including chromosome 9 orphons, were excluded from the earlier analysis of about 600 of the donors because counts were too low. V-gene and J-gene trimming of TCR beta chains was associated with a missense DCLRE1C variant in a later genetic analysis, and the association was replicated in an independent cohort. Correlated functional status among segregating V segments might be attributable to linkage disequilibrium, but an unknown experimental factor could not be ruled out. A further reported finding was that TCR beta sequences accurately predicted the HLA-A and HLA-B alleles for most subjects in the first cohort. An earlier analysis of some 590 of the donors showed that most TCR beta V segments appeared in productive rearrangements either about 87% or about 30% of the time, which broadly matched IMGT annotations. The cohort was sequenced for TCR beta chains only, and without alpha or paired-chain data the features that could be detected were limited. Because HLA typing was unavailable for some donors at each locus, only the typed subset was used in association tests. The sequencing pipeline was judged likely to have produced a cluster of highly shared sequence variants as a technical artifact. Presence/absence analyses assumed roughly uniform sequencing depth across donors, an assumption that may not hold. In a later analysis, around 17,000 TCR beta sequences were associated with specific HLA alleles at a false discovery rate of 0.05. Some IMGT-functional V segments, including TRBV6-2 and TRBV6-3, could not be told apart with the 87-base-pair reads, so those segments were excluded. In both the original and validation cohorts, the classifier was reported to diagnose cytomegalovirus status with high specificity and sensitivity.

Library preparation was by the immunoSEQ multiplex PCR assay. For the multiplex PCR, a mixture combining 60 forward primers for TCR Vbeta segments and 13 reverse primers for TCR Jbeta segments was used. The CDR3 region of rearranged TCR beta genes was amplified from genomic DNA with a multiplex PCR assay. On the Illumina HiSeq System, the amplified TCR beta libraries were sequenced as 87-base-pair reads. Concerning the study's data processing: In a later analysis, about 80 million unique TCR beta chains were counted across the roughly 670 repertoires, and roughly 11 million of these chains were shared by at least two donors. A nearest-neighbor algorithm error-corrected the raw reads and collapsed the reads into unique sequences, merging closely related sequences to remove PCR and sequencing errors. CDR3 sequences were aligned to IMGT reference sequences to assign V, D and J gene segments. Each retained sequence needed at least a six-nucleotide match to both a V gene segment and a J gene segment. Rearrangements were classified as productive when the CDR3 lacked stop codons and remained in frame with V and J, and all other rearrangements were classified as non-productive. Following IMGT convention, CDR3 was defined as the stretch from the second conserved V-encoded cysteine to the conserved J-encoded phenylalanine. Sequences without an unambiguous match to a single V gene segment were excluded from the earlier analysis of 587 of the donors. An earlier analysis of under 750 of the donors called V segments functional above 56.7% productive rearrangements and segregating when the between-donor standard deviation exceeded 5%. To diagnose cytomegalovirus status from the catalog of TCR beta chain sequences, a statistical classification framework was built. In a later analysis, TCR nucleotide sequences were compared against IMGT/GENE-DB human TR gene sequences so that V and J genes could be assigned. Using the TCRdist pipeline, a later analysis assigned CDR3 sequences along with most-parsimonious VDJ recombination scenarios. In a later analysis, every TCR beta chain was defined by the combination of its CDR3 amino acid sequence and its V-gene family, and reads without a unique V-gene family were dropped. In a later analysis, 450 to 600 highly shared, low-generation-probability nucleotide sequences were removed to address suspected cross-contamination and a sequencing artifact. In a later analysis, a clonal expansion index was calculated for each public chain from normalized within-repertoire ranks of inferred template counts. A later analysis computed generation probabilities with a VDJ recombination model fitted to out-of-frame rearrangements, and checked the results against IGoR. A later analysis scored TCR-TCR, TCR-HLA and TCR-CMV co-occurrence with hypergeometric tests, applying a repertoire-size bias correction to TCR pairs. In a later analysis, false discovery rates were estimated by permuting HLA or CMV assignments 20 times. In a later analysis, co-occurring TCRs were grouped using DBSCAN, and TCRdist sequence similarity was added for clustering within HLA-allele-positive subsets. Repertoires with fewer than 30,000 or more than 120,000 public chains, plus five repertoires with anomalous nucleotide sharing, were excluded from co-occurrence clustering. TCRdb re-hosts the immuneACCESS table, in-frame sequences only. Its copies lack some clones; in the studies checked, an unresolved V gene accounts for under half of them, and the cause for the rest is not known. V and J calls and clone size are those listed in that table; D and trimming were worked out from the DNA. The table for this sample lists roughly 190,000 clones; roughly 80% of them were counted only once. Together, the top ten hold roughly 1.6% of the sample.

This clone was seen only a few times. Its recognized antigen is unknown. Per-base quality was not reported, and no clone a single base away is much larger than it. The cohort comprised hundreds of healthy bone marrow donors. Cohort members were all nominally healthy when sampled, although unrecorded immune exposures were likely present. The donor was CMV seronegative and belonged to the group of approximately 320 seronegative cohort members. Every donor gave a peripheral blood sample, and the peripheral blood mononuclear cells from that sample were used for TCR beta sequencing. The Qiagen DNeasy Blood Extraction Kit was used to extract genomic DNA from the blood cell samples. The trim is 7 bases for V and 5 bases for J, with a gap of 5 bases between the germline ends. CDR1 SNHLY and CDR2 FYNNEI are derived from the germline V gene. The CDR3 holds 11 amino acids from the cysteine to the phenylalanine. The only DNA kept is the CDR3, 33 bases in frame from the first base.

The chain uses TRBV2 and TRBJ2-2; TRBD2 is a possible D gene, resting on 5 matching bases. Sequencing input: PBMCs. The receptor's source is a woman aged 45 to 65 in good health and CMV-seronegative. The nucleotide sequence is TGTGCCAGCACGGGGACCGGGGAGCTGTTTTTT. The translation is CASTGTGELFF.